The T cell receptor beta chain described here comes from a study of shared clonotypes between healthy human individuals. Study-level background: Per donor, CD8 memory used one plate, CD8 naive used two, CD4 memory used three and CD4 naive used three.

This CDR3 spans 11 amino acids. The germline gives CDR1 SQVTM, CDR2 ANQGSEA. Clones were read by immunoSEQ multiplex PCR, and TCRdb kept only the in-frame ones, dropping some. The repertoire consists of a few million clones, with just over 90% occurring once and the leading ten covering more than 0.12%. Only one count was recorded for this clone. This chain joins TRBV29-1 and TRBJ1-2; a weak D match, TRBD1 (5 bases). The sequenced sample consisted of naive CD4+ T cells sorted from blood. Subset here: CD45RA+ positively selected. The TCR sequence derives from a man aged 18 to 30 in good health. The CDR3 coding sequence is TGCATTGCCGGGACCTCCTATGGCTACACCTTC. Protein product: CIAGTSYGYTF.